These T cell receptor beta chains were read from a single sample in a study of OX40 agonist ivuxolimab in advanced cancers. Here immunoSEQ multiplex PCR was the method, and the copy in TCRdb shows in-frame clones only, minus some. The sample contains about 42,000 clones, 80% to 90% of which appear only once. This material consisted of CD4+ or CD8+ T cells sorted from blood, taken in a trial of the OX40 agonist ivuxolimab. These receptors all stem from an adult with an advanced solid tumor such as melanoma, head and neck, liver or kidney cancer. The CDR3 runs from the conserved cysteine through the conserved F or W. A D gene is named only where the DNA matches it firmly. Some rows mark clone size as missing; the rest say once, few, many or name a class of expanded clone.

TRBJ2-1 | NA | NA | TRBV5-4 | TGTGCCAGCAGCCGGGGGACACTATCCAATGAGCAGTTCTTC | CASSRGTLSNEQFF
TRBJ2-5 | NA | NA | TRBV6-5 | TGTGCCAGCAGTTACTCTCAAGGAGAGACCCAGTACTTC | CASSYSQGETQYF
TRBJ2-1 | NA | NA | TRBV19 | TGTGCCAGTAGCTCTCCGGGGGACAATGAGCAGTTCTTC | CASSSPGDNEQFF
TRBJ1-1 | NA | NA | TRBV28 | TGTGCCAGCAGTTTGCCAGGGGTGAACACTGAAGCTTTCTTT | CASSLPGVNTEAFF
TRBJ2-7 | TRBD1 | NA | TRBV6-5 | TGTGCCAGCAGTTACCAGGGACAGGGGATCTACGAGCAGTACTTC | CASSYQGQGIYEQYF
TRBJ2-1 | TRBD2 | NA | TRBV11-2 | TGTGCCAGCAGCATCAGGACTAGCGGAATTACCTACAATGAGCAGTTCTTC | CASSIRTSGITYNEQFF
TRBJ1-1 | NA | NA | TRBV9 | TGTGCCAGCAGCGTCGGTCCTTCGGGGGCGGACACTGAAGCTTTCTTT | CASSVGPSGADTEAFF
TRBJ1-5 | NA | NA | TRBV5-8 | TGTGCCAGCAGCTTGTATGAGCAGCAGCCCCAGCATTTT | CASSLYEQQPQHF
TRBJ1-4 | NA | NA | TRBV7-9 | TGTGCCAGCAGCTGGGGGGGCAGAGATGAAAAACTGTTTTTT | CASSWGGRDEKLFF
TRBJ1-2 | NA | NA | TRBV7-9 | TGTGCCAGTACAATCGGAGGCCAGGCCTCCTATGGCTACACCTTC | CASTIGGQASYGYTF
TRBJ2-5 | NA | NA | TRBV7-9 | TGTGCCAGCAGCTTAAGTCGAAGCGGACCAAACCAAGAGACCCAGTACTTC | CASSLSRSGPNQETQYF
TRBJ1-1 | NA | NA | TRBV18 | TGTGCCAGCTCACCAAGGGAGGTGGAAAGCACTGAAGCTTTCTTT | CASSPREVESTEAFF
TRBJ2-5 | NA | NA | TRBV18 | TGTGCCAGCTCACCATCGGTTGATGTGGCCGAGACCCAGTACTTC | CASSPSVDVAETQYF
TRBJ1-5 | TRBD1 | NA | TRBV28 | TGTGCCAGCAGTGGACGACAGGGGAGTCAGCCCCAGCATTTT | CASSGRQGSQPQHF
TRBJ2-3 | TRBD1 | NA | TRBV6-6 | TGTGCCAGCAGTATGACAGGGATCGCAGATACGCAGTATTTT | CASSMTGIADTQYF
TRBJ1-4 | NA | NA | TRBV19 | TGTGCCAGTAGTCTCGGAGCTAATGAAAAACTGTTTTTT | CASSLGANEKLFF
TRBJ2-4 | TRBD1 | NA | TRBV7-9 | TGTGCCAGCAGCTACGACAGGGGTAGGGACATTCAGTACTTC | CASSYDRGRDIQYF
TRBJ2-5 | NA | NA | TRBV5-1 | TGCGCCAGCAGCCTTGCCCCTGCCCAAGAGACCCAGTACTTC | CASSLAPAQETQYF
TRBJ1-2 | NA | NA | TRBV13 | TGTGCCAGCAGCTTAGAGGGTGGCTATGGCTACACCTTC | CASSLEGGYGYTF
TRBJ2-2 | NA | NA | TRBV11-2 | TGTGCCAGCAGCTTTGGCAGGGGAGATACCGGGGAGCTGTTTTTT | CASSFGRGDTGELFF
TRBJ1-5 | NA | NA | TRBV6-5 | TGTGCCAGCAGCAACGGGAGGGGGCCCCAGCATTTT | CASSNGRGPQHF
TRBJ1-1 | TRBD1 | few | TRBV30 | TGTGCCTGGACCTTGACAGGGATGGGAACTGAAGCTTTCTTT | CAWTLTGMGTEAFF
TRBJ2-5 | NA | NA | TRBV2 | TGTGCCAGCAGTGATGTGGGACACCTCCAAGAGACCCAGTACTTC | CASSDVGHLQETQYF
TRBJ1-1 | TRBD1 | NA | TRBV7-9 | TGTGCCAGCAGCTTGGAACAGGGGCAAAGGGCTTTCTTT | CASSLEQGQRAFF
TRBJ2-1 | TRBD2 | once | TRBV6-1 | TGTGCCAGCAGTGAAGTGGCGGGAGTTTACAATGAGCAGTTCTTC | CASSEVAGVYNEQFF
TRBJ2-1 | NA | once | TRBV11-2 | TGTGCCAGCAGCTTAATGATGGCTGGGCTCGGTGAGCAGTTCTTC | CASSLMMAGLGEQFF
TRBJ1-2 | TRBD1 | NA | TRBV10-3 | TGTGCCATCAGGACAGGGGTCTATGGCTACACCTTC | CAIRTGVYGYTF
TRBJ2-1 | NA | NA | TRBV18 | TGTGCCAGCTCACCACCGAGAATGGCTCAGGGGGGCTACAATGAGCAGTTCTTC | CASSPPRMAQGGYNEQFF
TRBJ1-5 | NA | NA | TRBV19 | TGTGCCAGTAGTCTCACAGGCTTTCCTGGCAATCAGCCCCAGCATTTT | CASSLTGFPGNQPQHF
TRBJ1-2 | TRBD1 | NA | TRBV7-2 | TGTGCCAGCAGCTTAGACGTTTTTGGGACAGTAAATGGCTACACCTTC | CASSLDVFGTVNGYTF
TRBJ2-7 | TRBD1 | NA | TRBV29-1 | TGCAGCGGACAGGGAAACGACTACGAGCAGTACTTC | CSGQGNDYEQYF
TRBJ1-2 | NA | NA | TRBV7-8 | TGTGCCAGCAGCTCCACACATCAGGGTGGCGGCTACACCTTC | CASSSTHQGGGYTF
TRBJ1-6 | NA | NA | TRBV27 | TGTGCCAGCAGCCGGGCAGAAACTGCTTCACCCCTCCACTTT | CASSRAETASPLHF
TRBJ2-2 | TRBD2 | NA | TRBV11-1 | TGTGCCAGCAGCCGTGCTAGCGGGGGGGCAATCGGGGAGCTGTTTTTT | CASSRASGGAIGELFF
TRBJ2-7 | TRBD2 | NA | TRBV28 | TGTGCCAGCAGTCCCACTAGCGGGCGTTACGAGCAGTACTTC | CASSPTSGRYEQYF
TRBJ1-5 | NA | NA | TRBV28 | TGTGCCAGCAGCCTCCGGGGCTCAGTACCCCATCAGCCCCAGCATTTT | CASSLRGSVPHQPQHF
TRBJ2-7 | TRBD1 | NA | TRBV7-8 | TGTGCCAGCAGCTGGGGACAGGGGGCGTACGAGCAGTACTTC | CASSWGQGAYEQYF
TRBJ2-7 | TRBD1 | NA | TRBV4-1 | TGCGCCAGCAGCCAAGCCCGGACAGGGAATTCCTACGAGCAGTACTTC | CASSQARTGNSYEQYF
TRBJ1-5 | NA | NA | TRBV19 | TGTGCCAGTGCCTCAGGTAGTCAGCCCCAGCATTTT | CASASGSQPQHF
TRBJ1-1 | NA | NA | TRBV13 | TGTGCCAGCAGCTTAGACCCTCGGACAGTGAACACTGAAGCTTTCTTT | CASSLDPRTVNTEAFF
TRBJ1-4 | TRBD1 | NA | TRBV28 | TGTGCCAGCAGTTTACCAGGGGGCGAAAAACTGTTTTTT | CASSLPGGEKLFF
TRBJ2-1 | NA | once | TRBV28 | TGTGCCAGCAGTAGAAGTAGACAGTTTGCTGGGCATGAGCAGTTCTTC | CASSRSRQFAGHEQFF
TRBJ2-1 | NA | NA | TRBV7-2 | TGTGCCAGCAGCCGGGATGGAACGGTCGATTACAATGAGCAGTTCTTC | CASSRDGTVDYNEQFF
TRBJ2-1 | TRBD2 | NA | TRBV28 | TGTGCCAGCAGTACCAGCGGGGGGGTATTAGATGAGCAGTTCTTC | CASSTSGGVLDEQFF
TRBJ2-5 | NA | NA | TRBV15 | TGTGCCACCAGCAGAGATGTAGGGGACCAAGAGACCCAGTACTTC | CATSRDVGDQETQYF